This TCR beta chain stems from a study of shared clonotypes between healthy human individuals. Germline trimming cut 2 bases from V and 5 bases from J; bases unmatched to any gene: 5. The CDR3 contains 15 residues. The V gene's germline CDR1 is SGDLS and CDR2 YYNGEE. Naive CD8 isolation took CD45RO-negative cells positively selected for CCR7 and excluded terminally differentiated effector memory CD45RA+ cells. Study results and limitations: Larger estimated richness was generally seen in naive subsets than in memory subsets.

Comments on this clone: Its antigen is unknown. Other DNA sequences in this specimen translate into the identical CDR3.

The authors loaded approximately 220 ng DNA, around 30,000 T cell genomes, into sorted-subset replicate PCRs. Per the original methods: ImmunoSEQ only sent back junction sequences with no quality scores, so filtering was done differently. The data were produced by immunoSEQ multiplex PCR, yet TCRdb's version contains in-frame clones alone and is incomplete. V, J and clone size are taken as reported in that table, and D and trimming were inferred from the DNA itself. The data show roughly 2,000,000 clones, with less than 95% seen just once and 1.2% held by the top ten. The sequence came from a man younger than 30 in good health. This chain joins TRBV9 and TRBJ2-7; 12 bases map to TRBD2. What was sequenced was naive CD8+ T cells sorted from blood. The CDR3 DNA sequence: TGTGCCAGCAGCGTTCTAGCGGGAGGGCCCCACGAGCAGTACTTC. Its protein product is CASSVLAGGPHEQYF.